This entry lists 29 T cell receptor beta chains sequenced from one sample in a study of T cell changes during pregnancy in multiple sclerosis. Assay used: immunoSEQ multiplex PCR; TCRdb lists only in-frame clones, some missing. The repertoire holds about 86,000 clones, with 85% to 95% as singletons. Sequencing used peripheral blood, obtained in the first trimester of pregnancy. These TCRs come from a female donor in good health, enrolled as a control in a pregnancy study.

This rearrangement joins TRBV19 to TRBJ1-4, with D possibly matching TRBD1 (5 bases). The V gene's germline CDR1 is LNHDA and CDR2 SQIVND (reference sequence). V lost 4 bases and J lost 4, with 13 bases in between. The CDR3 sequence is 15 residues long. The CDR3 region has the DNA TGTGCCAGTAGTAAGGGGCCGGCCAGTAATGAAAAACTGTTTTTT. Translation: CASSKGPASNEKLFF.

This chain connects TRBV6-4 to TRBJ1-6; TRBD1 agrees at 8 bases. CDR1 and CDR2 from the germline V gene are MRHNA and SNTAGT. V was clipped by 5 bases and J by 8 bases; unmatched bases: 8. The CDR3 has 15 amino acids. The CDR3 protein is CASSQGQGPDSPLHF. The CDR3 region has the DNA TGTGCCAGCAGTCAAGGACAGGGTCCGGATTCACCCCTCCACTTT.

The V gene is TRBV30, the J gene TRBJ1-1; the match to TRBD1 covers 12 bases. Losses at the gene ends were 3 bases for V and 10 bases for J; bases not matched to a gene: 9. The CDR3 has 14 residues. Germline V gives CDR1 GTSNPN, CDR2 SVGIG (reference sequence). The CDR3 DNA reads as TGTGCCTGGAGCGGGGGACAGGGGGCGGAAAGAGCTTTCTTT. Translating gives CAWSGGQGAERAFF.

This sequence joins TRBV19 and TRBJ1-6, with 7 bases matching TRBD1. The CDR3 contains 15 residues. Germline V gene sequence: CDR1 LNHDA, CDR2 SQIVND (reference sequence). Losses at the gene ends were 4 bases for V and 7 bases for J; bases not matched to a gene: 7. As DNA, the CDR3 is TGTGCCAGTAGTACTCCGGGACAGTCCAATTCACCCCTCCACTTT. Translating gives CASSTPGQSNSPLHF.

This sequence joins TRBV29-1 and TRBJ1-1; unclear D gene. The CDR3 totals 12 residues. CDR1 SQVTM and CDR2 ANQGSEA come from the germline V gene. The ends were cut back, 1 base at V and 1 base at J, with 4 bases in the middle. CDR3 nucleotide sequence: TGCAGCGTTGAAGCGGGGAACACTGAAGCTTTCTTT. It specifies CSVEAGNTEAFF.

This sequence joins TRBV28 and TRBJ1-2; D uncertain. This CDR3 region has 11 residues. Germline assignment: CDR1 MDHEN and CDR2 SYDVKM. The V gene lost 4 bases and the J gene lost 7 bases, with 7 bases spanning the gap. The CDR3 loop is CASSSRGGYTF. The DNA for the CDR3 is TGTGCCAGCAGTTCCAGAGGTGGCTACACCTTC.

The CDR3 loop is CASSSIRGTEAFF. The CDR3 DNA reads TGTGCCAGCAGCTCAATCCGAGGGACTGAAGCTTTCTTT. V is TRBV9 and J is TRBJ1-1; D is unresolved. The CDR3 has 13 residues. Germline assignment: CDR1 SGDLS and CDR2 YYNGEE. The V and J ends lost 4 bases and 5 bases respectively, with 12 bases between them.

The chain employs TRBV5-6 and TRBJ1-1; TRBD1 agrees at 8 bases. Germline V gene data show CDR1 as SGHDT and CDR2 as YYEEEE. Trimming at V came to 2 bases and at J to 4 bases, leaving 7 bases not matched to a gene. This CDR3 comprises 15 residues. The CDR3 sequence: CASSFGRGRFTEAFF. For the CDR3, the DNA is TGTGCCAGCAGCTTCGGCAGGGGGCGTTTCACTGAAGCTTTCTTT.

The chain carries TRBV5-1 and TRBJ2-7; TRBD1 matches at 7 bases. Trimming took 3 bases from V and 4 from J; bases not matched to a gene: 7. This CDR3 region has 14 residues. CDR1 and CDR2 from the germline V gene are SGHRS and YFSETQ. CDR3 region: CASSSRQGGYEQYF. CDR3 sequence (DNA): TGCGCCAGCAGCTCTCGACAGGGCGGGTACGAGCAGTACTTC.

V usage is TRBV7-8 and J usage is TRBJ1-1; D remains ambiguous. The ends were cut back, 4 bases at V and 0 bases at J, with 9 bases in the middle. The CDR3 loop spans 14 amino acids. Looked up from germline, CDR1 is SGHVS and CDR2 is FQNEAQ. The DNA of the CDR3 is TGTGCCAGCAGCTCCAGGACTTTGAACACTGAAGCTTTCTTT. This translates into CASSSRTLNTEAFF. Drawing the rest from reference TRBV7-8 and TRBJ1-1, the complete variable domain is GAGVSQSPRYKVAKRGQDVALRCDPISGHVSLFWYQQALGQGPEFLTYFQNEAQLDKSGLPSDRFFAERPEGSVSTLKIQRTQQEDSAVYLCASSSRTLNTEAFFGQGTRLTVV.

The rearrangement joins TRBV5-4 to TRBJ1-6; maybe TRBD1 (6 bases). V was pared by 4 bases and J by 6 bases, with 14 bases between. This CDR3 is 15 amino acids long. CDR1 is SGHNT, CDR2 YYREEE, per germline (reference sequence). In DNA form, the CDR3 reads TGTGCCAGCAGCCCGACAGGCCCCTTTAATTCACCCCTCCACTTT. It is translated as CASSPTGPFNSPLHF.

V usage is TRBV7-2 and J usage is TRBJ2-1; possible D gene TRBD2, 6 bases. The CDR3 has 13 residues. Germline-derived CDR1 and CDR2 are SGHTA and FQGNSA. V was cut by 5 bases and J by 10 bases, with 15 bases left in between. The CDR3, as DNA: TGTGCCAGCAGCCCCAACACGGGAGAAGAGCAGTTCTTC. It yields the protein CASSPNTGEEQFF.

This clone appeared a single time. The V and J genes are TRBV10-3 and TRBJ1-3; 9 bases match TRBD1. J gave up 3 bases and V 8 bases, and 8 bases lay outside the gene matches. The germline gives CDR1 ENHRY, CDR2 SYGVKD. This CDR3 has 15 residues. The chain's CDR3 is CAIGGQGISGNTIYF. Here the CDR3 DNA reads TGTGCCATCGGCGGACAGGGGATCAGTGGAAACACCATATATTTT.

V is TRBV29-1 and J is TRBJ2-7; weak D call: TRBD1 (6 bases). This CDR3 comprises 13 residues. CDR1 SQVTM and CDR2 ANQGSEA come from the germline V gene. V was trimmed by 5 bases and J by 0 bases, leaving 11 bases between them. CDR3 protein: CSVRQADSYEQYF. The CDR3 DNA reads TGCAGCGTTAGACAGGCCGACTCCTACGAGCAGTACTTC.

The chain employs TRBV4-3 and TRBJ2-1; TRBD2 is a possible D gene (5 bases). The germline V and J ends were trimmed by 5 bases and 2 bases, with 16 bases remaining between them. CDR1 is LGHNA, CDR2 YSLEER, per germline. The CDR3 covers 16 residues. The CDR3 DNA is TGCGCCAGCAGCGCACCAGGAAGCGGTACCTACAATGAGCAGTTCTTC. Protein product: CASSAPGSGTYNEQFF.

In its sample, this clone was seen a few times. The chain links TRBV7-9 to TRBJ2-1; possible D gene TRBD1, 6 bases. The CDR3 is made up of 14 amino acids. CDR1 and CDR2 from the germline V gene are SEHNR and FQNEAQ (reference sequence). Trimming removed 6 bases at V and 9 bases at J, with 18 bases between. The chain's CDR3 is CASRLHGQSAEQFF. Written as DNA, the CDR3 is TGTGCCAGCAGATTACATGGACAGTCTGCTGAGCAGTTCTTC.

The CDR3 sequence is CASSEVTGGSGNTIYF. As DNA, the CDR3 is TGTGCCAGCAGTGAAGTTACAGGGGGCTCTGGAAACACCATATATTTT. V is TRBV6-1 and J is TRBJ1-3, with TRBD1 identical over 8 bases. Germline V gene sequence: CDR1 MNHNS, CDR2 SASEGT. Trimming removed 1 base from V and 0 bases from J; junction bases left unmatched: 2. This CDR3 has 16 amino acids.

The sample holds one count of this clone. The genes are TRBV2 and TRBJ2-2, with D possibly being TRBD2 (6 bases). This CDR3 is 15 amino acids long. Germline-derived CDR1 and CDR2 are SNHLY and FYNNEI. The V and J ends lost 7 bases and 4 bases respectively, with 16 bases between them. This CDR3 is CASTLSKGGTGELFF. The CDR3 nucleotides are TGTGCCAGCACCTTGTCGAAGGGAGGCACCGGGGAGCTGTTTTTT.

CDR3 protein: CASSDSAGGSTDTQYF. CDR3 bases: TGTGCCAGCAGTGACTCGGCAGGGGGATCTACAGATACGCAGTATTTT. This sequence joins TRBV6-4 and TRBJ2-3; 7 nucleotides agree with TRBD1. The V and J ends lost 0 bases and 3 bases, in that order; junction bases with no gene match: 6. The length of the CDR3 is 16 residues. Germline lookup yields CDR1 MRHNA and CDR2 SNTAGT.

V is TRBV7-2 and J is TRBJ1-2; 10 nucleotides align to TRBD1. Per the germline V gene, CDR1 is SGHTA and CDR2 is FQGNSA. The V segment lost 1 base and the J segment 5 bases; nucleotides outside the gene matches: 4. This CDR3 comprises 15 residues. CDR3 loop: CASSLEGTGVYGYTF. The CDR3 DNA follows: TGTGCCAGCAGCTTAGAAGGGACAGGGGTTTATGGCTACACCTTC.

The DNA for the CDR3 is TGTGCCAGCAGTGACAGCTCCTACGAGCAGTACTTC. Amino acids: CASSDSSYEQYF. The chain uses TRBV6-6 and TRBJ2-7; possible D gene TRBD1, 5 bases. V dropped 5 bases and J dropped 0 bases, with 5 bases sitting between them. CDR3 length: 12 amino acids. Germline CDR1 is MNHNY and CDR2 is SVGAGI (reference sequence).

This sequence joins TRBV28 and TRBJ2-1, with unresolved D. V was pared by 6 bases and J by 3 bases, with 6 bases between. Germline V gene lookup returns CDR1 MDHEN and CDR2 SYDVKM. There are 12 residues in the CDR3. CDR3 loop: CASRNSYNEQFF. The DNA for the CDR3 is TGTGCCAGCAGAAACAGCTACAATGAGCAGTTCTTC. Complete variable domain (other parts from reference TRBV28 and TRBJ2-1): DVKVTQSSRYLVKRTGEKVFLECVQDMDHENMFWYRQDPGLGLRLIYFSYDVKMKEKGDIPEGYSVSREKKERFSLILESASTNQTSMYLCASRNSYNEQFFGPGTRLTVL.

The CDR3 nucleotides read TGCGCCAGCAGCTTGGAGATGGCCTCCTATGGCTACACCTTC. Encoded protein: CASSLEMASYGYTF. The chain employs TRBV5-1 and TRBJ1-2, with D hard to call. The CDR3 is 14 amino acids. Germline assignment: CDR1 SGHRS and CDR2 YFSETQ. Trimming left V 0 bases short and J 4 bases short, with 10 bases between.

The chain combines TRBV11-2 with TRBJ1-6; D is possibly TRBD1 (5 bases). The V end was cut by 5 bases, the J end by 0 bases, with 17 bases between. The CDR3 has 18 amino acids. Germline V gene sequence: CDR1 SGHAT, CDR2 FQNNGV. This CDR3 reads CASSLKAGGDSYNSPLHF. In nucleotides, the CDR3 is TGTGCCAGCAGCCTTAAAGCGGGGGGAGACTCCTATAATTCACCCCTCCACTTT. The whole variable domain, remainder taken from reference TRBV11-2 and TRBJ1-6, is EAGVAQSPRYKIIEKRQSVAFWCNPISGHATLYWYQQILGQGPKLLIQFQNNGVVDDSQLPKDRFSAERLKGVDSTLKIQPAKLEDSAVYLCASSLKAGGDSYNSPLHFGNGTRLTVT.

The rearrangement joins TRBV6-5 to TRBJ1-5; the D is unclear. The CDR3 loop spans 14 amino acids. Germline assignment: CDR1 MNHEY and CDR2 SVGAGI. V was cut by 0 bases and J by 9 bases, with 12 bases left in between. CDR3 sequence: CASSYSGRSGPQHF. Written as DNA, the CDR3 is TGTGCCAGCAGTTACTCAGGCCGGTCGGGGCCCCAGCATTTT.

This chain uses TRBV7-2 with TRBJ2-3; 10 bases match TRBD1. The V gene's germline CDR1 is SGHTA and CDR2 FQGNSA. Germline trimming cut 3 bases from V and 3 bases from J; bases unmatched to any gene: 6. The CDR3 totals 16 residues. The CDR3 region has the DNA TGTGCCAGCAGCTTTACCCGGGACAGGGGAACAGATACGCAGTATTTT. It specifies CASSFTRDRGTDTQYF.

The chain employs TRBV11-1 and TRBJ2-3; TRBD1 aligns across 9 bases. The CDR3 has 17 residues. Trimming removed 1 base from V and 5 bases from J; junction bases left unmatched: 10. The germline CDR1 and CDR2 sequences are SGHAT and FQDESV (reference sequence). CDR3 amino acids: CASSLGRTGDLRDTQYF. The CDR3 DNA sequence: TGTGCCAGCAGCTTAGGGCGGACAGGGGACCTCCGAGATACGCAGTATTTT. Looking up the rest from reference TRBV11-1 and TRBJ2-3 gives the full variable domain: EAEVAQSPRYKITEKSQAVAFWCDPISGHATLYWYRQILGQGPELLVQFQDESVVDDSQLPKDRFSAERLKGVDSTLKIQPAELGDSAMYLCASSLGRTGDLRDTQYFGPGTRLTVL.

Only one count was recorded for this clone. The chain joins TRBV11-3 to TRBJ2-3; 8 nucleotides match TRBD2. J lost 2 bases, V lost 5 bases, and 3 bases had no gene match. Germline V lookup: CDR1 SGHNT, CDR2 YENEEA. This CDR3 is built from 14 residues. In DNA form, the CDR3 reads TGTGCCAGCAGCCGCGGGGGGTTCACAGATACGCAGTATTTT. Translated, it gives CASSRGGFTDTQYF.

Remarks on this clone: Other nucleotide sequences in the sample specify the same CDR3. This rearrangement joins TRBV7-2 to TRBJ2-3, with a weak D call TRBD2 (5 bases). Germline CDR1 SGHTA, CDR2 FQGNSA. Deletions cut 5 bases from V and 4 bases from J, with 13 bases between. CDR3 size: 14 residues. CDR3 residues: CASSSQRHPDTQYF. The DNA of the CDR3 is TGTGCCAGCAGCAGCCAGCGGCACCCAGATACGCAGTATTTT.